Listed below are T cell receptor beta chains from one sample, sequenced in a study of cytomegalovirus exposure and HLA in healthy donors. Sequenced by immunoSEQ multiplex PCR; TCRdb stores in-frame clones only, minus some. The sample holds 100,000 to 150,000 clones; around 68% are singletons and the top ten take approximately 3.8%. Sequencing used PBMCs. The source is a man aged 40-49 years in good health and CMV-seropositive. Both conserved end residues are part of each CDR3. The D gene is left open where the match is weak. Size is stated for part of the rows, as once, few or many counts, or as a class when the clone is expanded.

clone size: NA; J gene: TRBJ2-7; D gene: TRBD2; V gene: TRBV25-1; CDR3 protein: CASSEPGLAGSYEQYF; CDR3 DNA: TGTGCCAGCAGTGAACCCGGGTTAGCGGGGTCCTACGAGCAGTACTTC
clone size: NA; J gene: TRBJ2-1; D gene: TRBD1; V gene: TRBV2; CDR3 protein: CASSDGQGGRNEQFF; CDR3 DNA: TGTGCCAGCAGTGACGGACAGGGGGGTCGGAATGAGCAGTTCTTC
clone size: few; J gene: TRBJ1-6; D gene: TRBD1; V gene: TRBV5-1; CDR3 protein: CASSLAGTGGSSPLHF; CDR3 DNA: TGCGCCAGCAGCTTGGCCGGGACAGGGGGTTCTTCACCCCTCCACTTT
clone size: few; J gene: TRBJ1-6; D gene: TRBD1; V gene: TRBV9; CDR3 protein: CASSARTGSNSPLHF; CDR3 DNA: TGTGCCAGCAGCGCTCGGACAGGATCTAATTCACCCCTCCACTTT
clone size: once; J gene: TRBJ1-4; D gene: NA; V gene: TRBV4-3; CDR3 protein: CASSQVWGGDEKLFF; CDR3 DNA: TGCGCCAGCAGCCAAGTCTGGGGGGGAGATGAAAAACTGTTTTTT
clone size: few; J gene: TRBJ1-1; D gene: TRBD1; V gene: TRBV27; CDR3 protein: CASSSGGTGKTEAFF; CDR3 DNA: TGTGCCAGCAGTTCCGGAGGGACAGGGAAAACTGAAGCTTTCTTT
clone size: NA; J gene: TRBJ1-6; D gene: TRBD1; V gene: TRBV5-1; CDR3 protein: CASSSDRGRGSPLHF; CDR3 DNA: TGCGCCAGCAGCTCGGACAGGGGGCGCGGTTCACCCCTCCACTTT
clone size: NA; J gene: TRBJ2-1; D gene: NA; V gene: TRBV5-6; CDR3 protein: CASSTAGTPPDREQFF; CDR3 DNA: TGTGCCAGCAGCACTGCGGGGACCCCACCGGACCGGGAGCAGTTCTTC
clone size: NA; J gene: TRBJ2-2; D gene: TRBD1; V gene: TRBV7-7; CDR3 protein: CASSLGTGVDGELFF; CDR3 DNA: TGTGCCAGCAGCTTAGGGACAGGGGTGGACGGGGAGCTGTTTTTT
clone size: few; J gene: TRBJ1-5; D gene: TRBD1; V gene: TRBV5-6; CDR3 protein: CASSTQGVGNQPQHF; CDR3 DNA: TGTGCCAGCAGCACTCAGGGGGTTGGCAATCAGCCCCAGCATTTT
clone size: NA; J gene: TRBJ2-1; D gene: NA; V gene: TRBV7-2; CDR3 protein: CASRGQSGTPSYNEQFF; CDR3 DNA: TGTGCCAGCAGAGGACAGAGCGGGACCCCCTCCTACAATGAGCAGTTCTTC
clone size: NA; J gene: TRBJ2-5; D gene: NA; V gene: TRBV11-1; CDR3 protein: CASRFDRSQETQYF; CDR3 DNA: TGTGCCAGCAGGTTTGACAGGAGCCAAGAGACCCAGTACTTC
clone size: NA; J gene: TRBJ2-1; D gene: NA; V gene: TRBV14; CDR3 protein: CASSQGETTGLDEQFF; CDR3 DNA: TGTGCCAGCAGCCAAGGCGAGACAACCGGACTGGATGAGCAGTTCTTC
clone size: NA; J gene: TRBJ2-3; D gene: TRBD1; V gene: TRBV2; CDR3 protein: CASNRDRNTDTQYF; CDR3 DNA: TGTGCCAGCAACCGGGACAGGAACACAGATACGCAGTATTTT
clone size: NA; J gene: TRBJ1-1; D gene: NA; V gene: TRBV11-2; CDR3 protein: CASSVLPDSLNTEAFF; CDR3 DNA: TGTGCCAGCAGCGTACTTCCGGACAGTTTGAACACTGAAGCTTTCTTT
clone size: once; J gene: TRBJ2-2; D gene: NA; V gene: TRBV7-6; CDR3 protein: CASSGPDTGELFF; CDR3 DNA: TGTGCCAGCAGCGGCCCAGACACCGGGGAGCTGTTTTTT
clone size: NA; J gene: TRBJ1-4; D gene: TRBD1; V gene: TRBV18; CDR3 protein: CASSPLDRGGEKLFF; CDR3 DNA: TGTGCCAGCTCACCCCTCGACAGGGGCGGCGAAAAACTGTTTTTT
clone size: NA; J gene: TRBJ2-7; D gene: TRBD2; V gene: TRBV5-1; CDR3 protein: CASSLRAGESYEQYF; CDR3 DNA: TGCGCCAGCAGCTTGAGGGCGGGGGAGTCCTACGAGCAGTACTTC
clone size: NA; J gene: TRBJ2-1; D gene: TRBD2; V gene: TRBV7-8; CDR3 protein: CASSPLAGPGVF; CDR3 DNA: TGTGCCAGCAGCCCTCTAGCGGGCCCCGGGGTCTTC
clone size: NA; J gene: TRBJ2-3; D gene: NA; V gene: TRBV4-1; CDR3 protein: CASSSARGPTDTQYF; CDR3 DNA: TGCGCCAGCAGCTCGGCTAGGGGTCCCACGGATACGCAGTATTTT
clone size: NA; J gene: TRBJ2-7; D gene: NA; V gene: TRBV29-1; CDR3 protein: CSVEPNSSQVAYEQYF; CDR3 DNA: TGCAGCGTTGAACCTAACAGCTCTCAGGTAGCCTACGAGCAGTACTTC
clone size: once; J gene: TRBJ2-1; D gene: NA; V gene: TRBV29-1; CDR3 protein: CSVEEPGTGAYNEQFF; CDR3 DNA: TGCAGCGTTGAAGAGCCCGGGACTGGGGCCTACAATGAGCAGTTCTTC
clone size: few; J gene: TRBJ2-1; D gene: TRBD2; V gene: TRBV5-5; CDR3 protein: CAAASWGGNEQFF; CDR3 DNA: TGTGCTGCCGCAAGTTGGGGGGGCAATGAGCAGTTCTTC
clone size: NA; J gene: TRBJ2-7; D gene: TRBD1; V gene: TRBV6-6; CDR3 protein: CASSRGRDRGEYEQYF; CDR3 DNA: TGTGCCAGCAGTAGAGGCCGGGACAGGGGGGAATACGAGCAGTACTTC
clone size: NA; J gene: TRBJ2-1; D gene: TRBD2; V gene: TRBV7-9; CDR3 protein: CASSLALTGGPSYNEQFF; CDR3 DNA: TGTGCCAGCAGCTTAGCGTTGACGGGAGGGCCTTCCTACAATGAGCAGTTCTTC
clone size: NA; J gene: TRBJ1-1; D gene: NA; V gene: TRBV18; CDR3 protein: CASSPLAGTEAFF; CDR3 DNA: TGTGCCAGCTCACCACTTGCGGGTACTGAAGCTTTCTTT
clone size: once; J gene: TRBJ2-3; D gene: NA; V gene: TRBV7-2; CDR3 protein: CASSWGGGDGTDTQYF; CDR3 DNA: TGTGCCAGCAGCTGGGGAGGAGGGGATGGCACAGATACGCAGTATTTT
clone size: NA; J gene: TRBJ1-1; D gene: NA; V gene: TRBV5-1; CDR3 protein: CASKRGNTEAFF; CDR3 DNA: TGCGCCTCGAAACGGGGGAACACTGAAGCTTTCTTT
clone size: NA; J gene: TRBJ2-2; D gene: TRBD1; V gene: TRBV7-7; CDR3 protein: CASSPPGQGSGELFF; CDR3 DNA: TGTGCCAGCAGCCCGCCGGGACAGGGATCCGGGGAGCTGTTTTTT
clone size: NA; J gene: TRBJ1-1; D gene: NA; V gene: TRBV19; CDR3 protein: CASSMGPAKNTEAFF; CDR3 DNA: TGTGCCAGTAGTATGGGCCCGGCTAAGAACACTGAAGCTTTCTTT
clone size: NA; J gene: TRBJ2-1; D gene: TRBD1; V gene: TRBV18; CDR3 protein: CASSPVTGQGSNEQFF; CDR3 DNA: TGTGCCAGCTCACCGGTTACCGGACAGGGAAGCAATGAGCAGTTCTTC
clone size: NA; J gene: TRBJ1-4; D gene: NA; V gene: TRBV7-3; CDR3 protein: CASSPKSPSLGSEKLFF; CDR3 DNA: TGTGCCAGCAGCCCAAAGTCCCCATCTTTAGGGAGTGAAAAACTGTTTTTT
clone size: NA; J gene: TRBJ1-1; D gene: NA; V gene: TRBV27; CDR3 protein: CASSSRRAGARAEAFF; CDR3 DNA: TGTGCCAGCAGTTCTAGGCGGGCGGGGGCGAGGGCTGAAGCTTTCTTT
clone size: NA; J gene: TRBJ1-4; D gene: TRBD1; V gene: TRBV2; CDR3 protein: CASSEARDRVGNEKLFF; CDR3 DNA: TGTGCCAGCAGTGAAGCGCGGGACAGAGTTGGGAATGAAAAACTGTTTTTT
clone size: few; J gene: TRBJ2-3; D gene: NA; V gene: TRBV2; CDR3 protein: CARGTTTVRGTQYF; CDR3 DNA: TGTGCCAGGGGGACTACGACTGTCAGGGGTACGCAGTATTTT
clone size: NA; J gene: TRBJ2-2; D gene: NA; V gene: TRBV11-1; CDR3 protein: CASSPGTMVGELFF; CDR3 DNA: TGTGCCAGCAGCCCCGGGACAATGGTCGGGGAGCTGTTTTTT
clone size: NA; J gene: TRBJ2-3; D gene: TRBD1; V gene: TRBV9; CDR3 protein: CASSDSPGTGATDTQYF; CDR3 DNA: TGTGCCAGCAGCGACTCCCCCGGGACAGGGGCCACAGATACGCAGTATTTT